Listed below are T cell receptor beta chains from one sample, sequenced in a study of cytomegalovirus exposure and HLA in healthy donors. TCRdb keeps only in-frame clones here, not all; method: immunoSEQ multiplex PCR. The sample comprises some 99,000 clones, about 80% of which are singletons, and roughly 8.2% rests with the top ten. The source material was PBMCs. Receptors originate from a woman in her 50s in good health and CMV-seropositive. Each CDR3 is given with its conserved first and last residue. D genes are given only for firm matches. The listing skips clone size in some rows; elsewhere it reads once, few, many or a size class.

size	V	D	J	DNA	CDR3
once	TRBV9	NA	TRBJ1-5	TGTGCCAGCAGCGTAGGAGGTGGTAATCAGCCCCAGCATTTT	CASSVGGGNQPQHF
NA	TRBV6-1	TRBD2	TRBJ2-2	TGTGCCGTTGAGCGGGATGGAGTCACCGGGGAGCTGTTTTTT	CAVERDGVTGELFF
NA	TRBV7-2	NA	TRBJ2-7	NA	CASSFGPGEIYEQYF
NA	TRBV9	NA	TRBJ2-3	TGTGCCAGCAGCGCCGCACTACAGGGTCCGCAGTATTTT	CASSAALQGPQYF
NA	TRBV9	TRBD2	TRBJ2-2	TGTGCCAGCAGCCCCATTAGCGGGGGGACCGGGGAGCTGTTTTTT	CASSPISGGTGELFF
NA	TRBV6-1	NA	TRBJ1-2	TGTGCCAGCAGGACCCCGGGGGGCCATGGCTACACCTTC	CASRTPGGHGYTF
NA	TRBV5-4	TRBD2	TRBJ2-1	TGTGCCAGCAGGCACGGGACTAGCGACTACAATGAGCAGTTCTTC	CASRHGTSDYNEQFF
NA	TRBV7-9	NA	TRBJ2-7	TGTTCCAGCAGCTCAACATCCTACGAGCAGTACTTC	CSSSSTSYEQYF
NA	TRBV7-9	NA	TRBJ1-2	TGTTCCAGCAACCCCGGGGATTACTATGGCTACACCTTC	CSSNPGDYYGYTF
NA	TRBV11-2	NA	TRBJ2-3	TGTGCCAGCAGCCTACAGGGTTTAGGTAGCACAGATACGCAGTATTTT	CASSLQGLGSTDTQYF
NA	TRBV2	TRBD1	TRBJ2-7	TGTGCCAGCAGTCAAGAGGACAGGGGGGACTACGAGCAGTACTTC	CASSQEDRGDYEQYF
NA	TRBV21-1	NA	TRBJ2-3	TGTGCCAGCAGCAGACTGGCAGCGGGGGGCACAGATACGCAGTATTTT	CASSRLAAGGTDTQYF
NA	TRBV10-3	TRBD1	TRBJ1-1	TGTGCCATCAGCCCGGGACAGGGGGCAGAAACTGAAGCTTTCTTT	CAISPGQGAETEAFF
once	TRBV6-1	TRBD1	TRBJ1-1	TGTGCCAGCACCGGACAGGAGAACACTGAAGCTTTCTTT	CASTGQENTEAFF
NA	TRBV7-3	TRBD1	TRBJ1-1	TGTGCCAGCAGTCCAGGGGGGAACACTGAAGCTTTCTTT	CASSPGGNTEAFF
NA	TRBV27	TRBD1	TRBJ1-1	TGTGCCAGTTTCGACAGGGAGCGCCTGGAAGCTTTCTTT	CASFDRERLEAFF
NA	TRBV6-1	NA	TRBJ1-1	TGTGCCAGCAGTGATGGCGGTGAAGCTTTCTTT	CASSDGGEAFF
NA	TRBV4-3	TRBD2	TRBJ2-5	TGCGCCAGCAGCCAAGTAGACGGGGGGCAAGAGACCCAGTACTTC	CASSQVDGGQETQYF
NA	TRBV6-5	TRBD1	TRBJ1-1	TGTGCCAGCAGCAGGGACAGGGCGTACACTGAAGCTTTCTTT	CASSRDRAYTEAFF
NA	TRBV4-3	TRBD1	TRBJ2-3	TGCGCCAGCAGCCAGGACAGGGGGGATACGCAGTATTTT	CASSQDRGDTQYF
NA	TRBV29-1	NA	TRBJ1-2	TGCAGCGTTGGAGCGGGGGCAGACTATGGCTACACCTTC	CSVGAGADYGYTF
NA	TRBV7-2	TRBD1	TRBJ2-1	TGTGCCAGCAGCTTAGTTGGGACAGGGGGGTACAATGAGCAGTTCTTC	CASSLVGTGGYNEQFF
NA	TRBV11-2	TRBD2	TRBJ2-3	TGTGCCAGCCAATACGGGGTGGCGACTAGCGGGGGGGATACGCAGTATTTT	CASQYGVATSGGDTQYF
NA	TRBV10-1	TRBD1	TRBJ2-1	TGCGCCAGCAGTGGGAAGTACAGGGGGCTGTACAATGAGCAGTTCTTC	CASSGKYRGLYNEQFF
few	TRBV6-5	TRBD2	TRBJ2-2	TGTGCCAGCAGTTACTCCCCTCGGGGGGCCGGGGAGCTGTTTTTT	CASSYSPRGAGELFF
NA	TRBV7-3	TRBD1	TRBJ1-1	TGTGCCAGCAGCCCCAGTGGGACAGGGGCGTGGGTCACTGAAGCTTTCTTT	CASSPSGTGAWVTEAFF
NA	TRBV4-1	TRBD1	TRBJ2-3	TGCGCCAGCAGCCGAGACAGGGGCGAGATGGATACGCAGTATTTT	CASSRDRGEMDTQYF
NA	TRBV5-4	TRBD1	TRBJ2-2	TGTGCCAGCAGCTCCGCCGGGACAGGGGGCACCGGGGAGCTGTTTTTT	CASSSAGTGGTGELFF
few	TRBV29-1	NA	TRBJ1-2	TGCAGCGTTGAAGTAGGCCAGGGGAGTGGCTACACCTTC	CSVEVGQGSGYTF
NA	TRBV27	NA	TRBJ1-6	TGTGCCAGCAGTTTGGGGGCGGGTTCACCCCTCCACTTT	CASSLGAGSPLHF
few	TRBV13	TRBD1	TRBJ2-6	TGTGCCAGCAGCTTAGGCCTGGGGACAGGGGACTCTGGGGCCAACGGCCTGACTTTC	CASSLGLGTGDSGANGLTF
few	TRBV5-4	TRBD2	TRBJ2-5	TGTGCCAGCAGCTTACGGACTAGCGCTGGGGAGACCCAGTACTTC	CASSLRTSAGETQYF
NA	TRBV12-5	NA	TRBJ1-3	TGTGCTAGTGGTCTGAGGAACACCATATATTTT	CASGLRNTIYF
NA	TRBV5-1	NA	TRBJ2-3	TGCGCCAGCACTCCATGGACAGACACAGATACGCAGTATTTT	CASTPWTDTDTQYF
NA	TRBV7-2	TRBD1	TRBJ2-7	TGTGCCAGCAGCCCATCCCGGGACAGAGGTGCGTACGAGCAGTACTTC	CASSPSRDRGAYEQYF
NA	TRBV15	NA	TRBJ2-4	TGTGCCACCAGCAGAGATCCGACAGCTATTCAGTACTTC	CATSRDPTAIQYF
few	TRBV9	TRBD1	TRBJ2-5	TGTGCCAGCAGCACCCGGGACAGTGCAGAGACCCAGTACTTC	CASSTRDSAETQYF
NA	TRBV6-5	NA	TRBJ2-1	TGTGCCAGCAGTTACGGGACTTCAAGCTCCTACAATGAGCAGTTCTTC	CASSYGTSSSYNEQFF
NA	TRBV2	TRBD1	TRBJ2-1	TGTGCCAGCAGGGAACAGGGGGGATCCTACAATGAGCAGTTCTTC	CASREQGGSYNEQFF
NA	TRBV5-4	NA	TRBJ2-5	TGTGCCAGCAGCCCTAGACTAACCCAAGAGACCCAGTACTTC	CASSPRLTQETQYF
NA	TRBV7-3	NA	TRBJ1-5	TGTGCCAGCAGCTTGGAGAGAAATCAGCCCCAGCATTTT	CASSLERNQPQHF
few	TRBV6-5	NA	TRBJ1-5	TGTGCCAGCAGCTACTCCCCCCTCAGCAATCAGCCCCAGCATTTT	CASSYSPLSNQPQHF
NA	TRBV18	NA	TRBJ2-3	TGTGCCAGCTCACCCCTGAGCACAGATACGCAGTATTTT	CASSPLSTDTQYF
few	TRBV5-4	TRBD1	TRBJ2-5	TGTGCCAGCAGCTCCCCCCGGGACAGGGGACAAGAGACCCAGTACTTC	CASSSPRDRGQETQYF
once	TRBV7-6	NA	TRBJ1-2	TGTGCCAGCAGCCCAAGAGCGGAGATCTATGGCTACACCTTC	CASSPRAEIYGYTF
NA	TRBV19	TRBD2	TRBJ2-7	TGTGCCAGTAGTATACTAGCGGGAGCCTACGAGCAGTACTTC	CASSILAGAYEQYF
NA	TRBV12-5	TRBD1	TRBJ1-3	TGTGCTAGCGTGAGGGGGCCTGGAAACACCATATATTTT	CASVRGPGNTIYF